A selection of T cell receptor beta chains follows, all from one sample in a study of blood T cell repertoires in COVID-19. The table came from immunoSEQ multiplex PCR; TCRdb's copy has only in-frame clones and leaves some out. The sample lists about 56,000 clones; 80% to 90% were seen once. The sample was peripheral blood. The receptors here all came from a human donor in a cohort sampled during active COVID-19. CDR3s include the opening cysteine and the closing phenylalanine or tryptophan. The D gene is left open where the match is weak. A clone size is listed for some rows: how often the clone was seen (once, few, many), or a class if it is expanded.

abundance: .; v_gene: TRBV7-9; j_gene: TRBJ1-2; d_gene: .; CDR3aa: CASSLGTPANYGYTF; CDR3nt: TGTGCCAGCAGCTTAGGGACACCCGCTAACTATGGCTACACCTTC
abundance: .; v_gene: TRBV7-2; j_gene: TRBJ2-4; d_gene: TRBD1; CDR3aa: CASSPPGQVRNIQYF; CDR3nt: TGTGCCAGCAGCCCACCGGGACAGGTACGCAACATTCAGTACTTC
abundance: .; v_gene: TRBV6-6; j_gene: TRBJ2-3; d_gene: .; CDR3aa: CASSSQGVQDTQYF; CDR3nt: TGTGCCAGCAGTTCCCAGGGTGTTCAAGATACGCAGTATTTT
abundance: .; v_gene: TRBV4-1; j_gene: TRBJ1-1; d_gene: TRBD1; CDR3aa: CASSQGVVRGRQILEAFF; CDR3nt: TGCGCCAGCAGCCAAGGGGTTGTCAGGGGGCGTCAAATTCTGGAAGCTTTCTTT
abundance: .; v_gene: TRBV5-6; j_gene: TRBJ2-5; d_gene: .; CDR3aa: CASSFGVETQYF; CDR3nt: TGTGCCAGCAGCTTCGGGGTGGAGACCCAGTACTTC
abundance: .; v_gene: TRBV27; j_gene: TRBJ1-6; d_gene: TRBD1; CDR3aa: CASRERPGTGGSPLHF; CDR3nt: TGTGCCAGCAGGGAAAGGCCCGGGACAGGGGGTTCACCCCTCCACTTT
abundance: .; v_gene: TRBV5-1; j_gene: TRBJ2-7; d_gene: TRBD2; CDR3aa: CASSQGLPISYEQYF; CDR3nt: TGCGCCAGCAGCCAGGGACTACCGATCTCCTACGAGCAGTACTTC
abundance: .; v_gene: TRBV11-3; j_gene: TRBJ2-3; d_gene: TRBD1; CDR3aa: CASSLASTGRLVADTQYF; CDR3nt: TGTGCCAGCAGCTTAGCCTCGACAGGGAGATTGGTCGCAGATACGCAGTATTTT
abundance: .; v_gene: TRBV15; j_gene: TRBJ1-1; d_gene: TRBD1; CDR3aa: CATSRGTGNTEAFF; CDR3nt: TGTGCCACCAGCAGAGGGACAGGGAACACTGAAGCTTTCTTT
abundance: .; v_gene: TRBV18; j_gene: TRBJ1-6; d_gene: TRBD1; CDR3aa: CASSPDRARNSPLHF; CDR3nt: TGTGCCAGCTCACCGGACAGGGCTAGGAATTCACCCCTCCACTTT
abundance: .; v_gene: TRBV5-1; j_gene: TRBJ1-1; d_gene: TRBD1; CDR3aa: CASSLGGQGLAEAFF; CDR3nt: TGCGCCAGCAGCTTGGGGGGACAGGGATTAGCTGAAGCTTTCTTT
abundance: once; v_gene: TRBV7-2; j_gene: TRBJ1-2; d_gene: .; CDR3aa: CASSTRQLSSYTF; CDR3nt: TGTGCCAGCAGCACCCGACAGCTTAGCAGCTACACCTTC
abundance: .; v_gene: TRBV7-9; j_gene: TRBJ2-3; d_gene: TRBD2; CDR3aa: CASSLAAGLADTQYF; CDR3nt: TGTGCCAGCAGCCTTGCAGCGGGGCTGGCAGATACGCAGTATTTT
abundance: .; v_gene: TRBV5-1; j_gene: TRBJ2-3; d_gene: TRBD2; CDR3aa: CASSFSLAGGLDTQYF; CDR3nt: TGCGCCAGCAGCTTTAGTCTAGCGGGGGGCTTGGATACGCAGTATTTT
abundance: few; v_gene: TRBV13; j_gene: TRBJ2-2; d_gene: .; CDR3aa: CASSRTWGGPLPGELFF; CDR3nt: TGTGCCAGCAGCCGTACCTGGGGGGGCCCACTTCCCGGGGAGCTGTTTTTT
abundance: .; v_gene: TRBV25-1; j_gene: TRBJ2-3; d_gene: TRBD1; CDR3aa: CASSAGGSTDTQYF; CDR3nt: TGTGCCAGCAGTGCAGGGGGAAGCACAGATACGCAGTATTTT
abundance: .; v_gene: TRBV5-1; j_gene: TRBJ2-7; d_gene: TRBD2; CDR3aa: CASSFGLAGTSYEQYF; CDR3nt: TGCGCCAGCAGTTTTGGACTAGCGGGGACCTCCTACGAGCAGTACTTC
abundance: .; v_gene: TRBV4-2; j_gene: TRBJ2-1; d_gene: .; CDR3aa: CASSQGLAYNEQFF; CDR3nt: TGTGCCAGCAGCCAAGGACTAGCCTACAATGAGCAGTTCTTC
abundance: once; v_gene: TRBV2; j_gene: TRBJ2-2; d_gene: TRBD1; CDR3aa: CASWTYRGWGHRGAVF; CDR3nt: TGTGCCAGCTGGACGTACAGGGGTTGGGGACACCGGGGAGCTGTTTTT